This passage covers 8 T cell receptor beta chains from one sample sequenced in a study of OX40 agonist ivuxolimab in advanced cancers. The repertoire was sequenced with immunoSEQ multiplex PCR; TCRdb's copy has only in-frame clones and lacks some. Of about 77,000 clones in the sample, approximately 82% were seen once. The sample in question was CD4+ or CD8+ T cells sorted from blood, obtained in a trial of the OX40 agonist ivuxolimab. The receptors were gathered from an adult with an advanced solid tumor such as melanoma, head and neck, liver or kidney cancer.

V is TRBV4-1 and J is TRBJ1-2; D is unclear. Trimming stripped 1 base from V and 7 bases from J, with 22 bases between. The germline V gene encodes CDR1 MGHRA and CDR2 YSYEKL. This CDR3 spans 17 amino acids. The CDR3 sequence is CASSQASIGLSTGGYTF. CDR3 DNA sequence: TGCGCCAGCAGCCAAGCCTCTATTGGACTGAGTACGGGTGGCTACACCTTC.

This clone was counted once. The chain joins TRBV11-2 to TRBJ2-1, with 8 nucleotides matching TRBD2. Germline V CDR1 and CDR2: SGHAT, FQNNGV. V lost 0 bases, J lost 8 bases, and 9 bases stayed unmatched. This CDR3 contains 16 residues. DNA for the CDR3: TGTGCCAGCAGCTTAGATCTGAGCGGGAGATGGGATGAGCAGTTCTTC. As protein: CASSLDLSGRWDEQFF. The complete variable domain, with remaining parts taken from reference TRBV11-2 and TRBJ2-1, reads EAGVAQSPRYKIIEKRQSVAFWCNPISGHATLYWYQQILGQGPKLLIQFQNNGVVDDSQLPKDRFSAERLKGVDSTLKIQPAKLEDSAVYLCASSLDLSGRWDEQFFGPGTRLTVL.

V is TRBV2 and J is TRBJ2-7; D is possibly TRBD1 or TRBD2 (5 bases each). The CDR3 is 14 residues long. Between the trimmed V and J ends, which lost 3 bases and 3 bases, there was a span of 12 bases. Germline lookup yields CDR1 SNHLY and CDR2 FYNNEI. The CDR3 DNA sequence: TGTGCCAGCAGTGACGGCAGGGCGGGCTACGAGCAGTACTTC. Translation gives CASSDGRAGYEQYF.

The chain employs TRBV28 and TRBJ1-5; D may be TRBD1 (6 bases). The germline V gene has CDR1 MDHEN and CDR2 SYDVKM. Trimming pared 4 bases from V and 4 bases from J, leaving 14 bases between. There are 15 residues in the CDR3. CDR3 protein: CASSSPGAGNQPQHF. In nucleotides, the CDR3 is TGTGCCAGCAGTTCCCCGGGGGCAGGGAATCAGCCCCAGCATTTT.

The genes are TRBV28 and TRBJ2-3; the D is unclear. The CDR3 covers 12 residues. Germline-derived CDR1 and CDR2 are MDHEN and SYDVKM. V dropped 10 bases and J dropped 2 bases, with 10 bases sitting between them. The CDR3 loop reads CATCPDTDTQYF. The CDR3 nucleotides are TGTGCCACGTGCCCTGACACAGATACGCAGTATTTT.

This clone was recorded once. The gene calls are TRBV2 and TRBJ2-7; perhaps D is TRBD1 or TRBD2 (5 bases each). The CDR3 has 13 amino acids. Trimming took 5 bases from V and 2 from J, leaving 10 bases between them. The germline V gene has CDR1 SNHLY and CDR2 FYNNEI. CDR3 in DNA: TGTGCCAGCAGTCCTAGGGGACCCTACGAGCAGTACTTC. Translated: CASSPRGPYEQYF. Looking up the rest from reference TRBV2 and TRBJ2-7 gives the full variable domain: EPEVTQTPSHQVTQMGQEVILRCVPISNHLYFYWYRQILGQKVEFLVSFYNNEISEKSEIFDDQFSVERPDGSNFTLKIRSTKLEDSAMYFCASSPRGPYEQYFGPGTRLTVT.

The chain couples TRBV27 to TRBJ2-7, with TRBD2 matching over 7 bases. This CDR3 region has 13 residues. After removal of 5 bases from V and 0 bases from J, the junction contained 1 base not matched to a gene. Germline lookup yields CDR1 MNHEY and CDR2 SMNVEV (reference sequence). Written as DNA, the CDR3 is TGTGCCAGCAGTGGGAGGGACTCCTACGAGCAGTACTTC. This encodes CASSGRDSYEQYF.

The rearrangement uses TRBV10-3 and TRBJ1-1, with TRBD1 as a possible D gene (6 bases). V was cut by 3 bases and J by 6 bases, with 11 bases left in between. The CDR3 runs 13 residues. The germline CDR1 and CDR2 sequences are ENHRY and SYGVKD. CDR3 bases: TGTGCCATCAGTGATCGGGGGGGGCCTGAAGCTTTCTTT. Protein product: CAISDRGGPEAFF.